The 14 T cell receptor beta chains in this list originate from one sample, sequenced in a study of beta chain bispecific antibodies for T cell cancers. Findings and limits, study-wide: Most targeted TRBV signal came from the leukemia cell line cells, not normal T cells.

TCRdb recomputed calls from the 5' RACE reads with MiXCR, one row per CDR3 protein. In the table there are 15,000 to 20,000 distinct CDR3 sequences, over 2% of which are singletons. Their recognized antigens are unknown. Either OKT3 anti-CD3 antibody or CD3/CD28 beads expanded T cells from blood mononuclear cells over roughly 3 days. The source material was healthy donor T cells cultured with leukemia cells. The source of these receptors is a human donor in good health. Some clones in this sample may be carry-over from other donors' samples.

A few counts support this clonotype. The chain employs TRBV7-9 and TRBJ1-2, with D possibly TRBD1 on 5 matching bases. V was clipped by 4 bases and J by 6 bases, with 15 bases between them. Germline V gives CDR1 SEHNR, CDR2 FQNEAQ (reference sequence). The length of the CDR3 is 14 residues. The CDR3 DNA reads as TGTGCCAGCAGCTATTCGGGGACCCCTGATGGCTACACCTTC. It yields the protein CASSYSGTPDGYTF.

In its sample, this clonotype was seen many times. The gene calls are TRBV30 and TRBJ2-2; perhaps TRBD1 as D (5 bases). The CDR3 contains 14 residues. From germline, CDR1 is GTSNPN and CDR2 SVGIG (reference sequence). V lost 4 bases, J lost 4 bases, and 13 bases lay in between. This CDR3 is CAWTQYRSTGELFF. The CDR3, as DNA: TGTGCCTGGACGCAGTACAGGAGCACCGGGGAGCTGTTTTTT.

A few counts support this clonotype. This chain links TRBV11-1 with TRBJ2-3; D gene unclear. Germline values: CDR1 SGHAT, CDR2 FQDESV (reference sequence). The CDR3 sequence is 10 residues long. V was clipped by 10 bases and J by 2 bases, with 4 bases between them. The CDR3 DNA reads TGTGCCAAGCACACAGATACGCAGTATTTT. Translation: CAKHTDTQYF.

In this sample, this clonotype turned up many times. The chain carries TRBV20-1 and TRBJ1-1; perhaps TRBD1 as D (6 bases). V was cut by 5 bases and J by 4 bases, with 17 bases left in between. From germline, CDR1 is DFQATT and CDR2 SNEGSKA (reference sequence). This CDR3 spans 14 amino acids. CDR3 DNA sequence: TGCAGTGCTGATCACGAACACAGGGTCACTGAAGCTTTCTTT. It is translated as CSADHEHRVTEAFF.

This clonotype showed up many times. This chain connects TRBV20-1 to TRBJ2-2, with D possibly called TRBD1 or TRBD2 (6 bases each). The CDR3 totals 17 residues. V shed 0 bases and J shed 2 bases, with 16 bases lying between them. The V gene's germline CDR1 is DFQATT and CDR2 SNEGSKA (reference sequence). The DNA of the CDR3 is TGCAGTGCTAGAGATGAAGTGGAGGGGGGCAACACCGGGGAGCTGTTTTTT. Its protein is CSARDEVEGGNTGELFF.

This clonotype was counted ten times or more. V usage is TRBV5-1 and J usage is TRBJ2-1; D may be TRBD2 (5 bases). Trimming left V 3 bases short and J 4 bases short, with 14 bases between. Looked up from germline, CDR1 is SGHRS and CDR2 is YFSETQ. The length of the CDR3 is 15 residues. The CDR3 bases are TGCGCCAGCAGCTCGATACGGGATGAATACAATGAGCAGTTCTTC. Translating gives CASSSIRDEYNEQFF.

In its sample, this clonotype was seen many times. The chain employs TRBV5-1 and TRBJ2-1; maybe TRBD2 (7 bases). The germline V and J ends were trimmed by 5 bases and 4 bases, with 19 bases remaining between them. The CDR3 runs to 16 residues. CDR1 SGHRS and CDR2 YFSETQ come from the germline V gene. CDR3 amino acids: CASSRSTGGDYNEQFF. The CDR3 DNA sequence: TGCGCCAGCAGTCGCTCCACGGGGGGCGATTACAATGAGCAGTTCTTC.

In its sample, this clonotype was seen many times. V gene TRBV20-1 combines with J gene TRBJ2-3; D uncertain. V was shortened by 5 bases and J by 1 base, with 10 bases between the two germline ends. CDR3 length: 13 amino acids. The germline gives CDR1 DFQATT, CDR2 SNEGSKA (reference sequence). CDR3 in DNA: TGCAGTGCTGACCCCCTCCGCACAGATACGCAGTATTTT. It is translated as CSADPLRTDTQYF.

This clonotype is labeled as medium-sized (0.01 to 0.1%). The rearrangement links TRBV11-3 to TRBJ2-1; 7 bases line up with TRBD2. Trimming at V came to 1 base and at J to 4 bases, leaving 1 base not matched to a gene. This CDR3 contains 14 residues. The germline V gene has CDR1 SGHNT and CDR2 YENEEA. The CDR3 reads CASSLGGSYNEQFF. CDR3 DNA sequence: TGTGCCAGCAGCTTAGGCGGGAGTTACAATGAGCAGTTCTTC.

The sample holds many counts of this clonotype. The rearrangement links TRBV6-2 or TRBV6-3 to TRBJ2-1; tentatively, D is TRBD1 (6 bases). The V and J ends lost 2 bases and 4 bases respectively, with 15 bases between them. This CDR3 is built from 16 residues. Germline-derived CDR1 and CDR2 are MNHEY and SVGEGT. Written as DNA, the CDR3 is TGTGCCAGCAGTTACCAGGGGACACGGCAATACAATGAGCAGTTCTTC. Its translation: CASSYQGTRQYNEQFF.

This clonotype was detected many times. The chain recombines TRBV20-1 with TRBJ2-1; TRBD2 matches 13 bases. The CDR3 sequence is 15 residues long. Germline V gene data show CDR1 as DFQATT and CDR2 as SNEGSKA (reference sequence). The CDR3 reads CKWTSGGQLYNEQFF. CDR3 sequence (DNA): TGCAAGTGGACTAGCGGGGGCCAACTCTACAATGAGCAGTTCTTC.

This clonotype was observed at least ten times. The chain combines TRBV4-1 with TRBJ1-1; D remains unclear. Deletions cut 1 base from V and 4 bases from J, with 7 bases between. Per germline, CDR1 MGHRA and CDR2 YSYEKL. CDR3 length: 13 amino acids. The CDR3 protein is CASSQGGSTEAFF. DNA for the CDR3: TGCGCCAGCAGCCAAGGAGGAAGCACTGAAGCTTTCTTT.

This clonotype was seen ten or more times. The chain carries TRBV7-9 and TRBJ1-2; 12 bases are shared with TRBD1. The CDR3 length is 14 residues. Germline assignment: CDR1 SEHNR and CDR2 FQNEAQ (reference sequence). V shed 5 bases and J 8 bases; nucleotides not matched to a gene: 6. The CDR3 DNA sequence: TGTGCCAGCAGCGCGGGACAGGGGGCAGGCGGCTACACCTTC. Protein product: CASSAGQGAGGYTF. Full variable domain (rest looked up from reference TRBV7-9 and TRBJ1-2): DTGVSQNPRHKITKRGQNVTFRCDPISEHNRLYWYRQTLGQGPEFLTYFQNEAQLEKSRLLSDRFSAERPKGSFSTLEIQRTEQGDSAMYLCASSAGQGAGGYTFGSGTRLTVV.

This clonotype was counted at least ten times. The CDR3 coding sequence is TGCGCCAGCAGGGATCAGGGGAGCACTGAAGCTTTCTTT. This encodes CASRDQGSTEAFF. The chain is built from TRBV5-1 and TRBJ1-1; weak D call: TRBD1 (6 bases). This CDR3 comprises 13 residues. Germline CDR1 is SGHRS and CDR2 is YFSETQ. Trimming took off 5 bases at V and 4 bases at J, with 12 bases between the two ends.